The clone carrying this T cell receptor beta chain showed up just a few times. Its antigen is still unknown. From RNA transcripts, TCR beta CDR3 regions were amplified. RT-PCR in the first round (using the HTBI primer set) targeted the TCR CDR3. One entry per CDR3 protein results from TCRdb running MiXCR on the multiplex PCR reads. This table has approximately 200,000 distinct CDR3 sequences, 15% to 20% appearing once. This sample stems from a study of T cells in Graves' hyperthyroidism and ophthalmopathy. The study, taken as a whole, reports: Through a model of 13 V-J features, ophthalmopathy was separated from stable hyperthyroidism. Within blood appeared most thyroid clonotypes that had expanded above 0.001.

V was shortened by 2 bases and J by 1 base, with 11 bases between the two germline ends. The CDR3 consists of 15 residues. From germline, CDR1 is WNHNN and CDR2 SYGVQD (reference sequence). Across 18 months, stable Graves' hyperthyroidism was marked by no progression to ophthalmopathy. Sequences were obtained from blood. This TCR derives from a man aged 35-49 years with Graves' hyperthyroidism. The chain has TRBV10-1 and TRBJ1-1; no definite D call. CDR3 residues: CASSEKLDRNTEAFF. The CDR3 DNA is TGCGCCAGCAGTGAGAAGTTGGACCGGAACACTGAAGCTTTCTTT.